The rows below give T cell receptor beta chains drawn from one sample of a study of untreated major depressive disorder. Data came from immunoSEQ multiplex PCR; TCRdb stores just in-frame clones and leaves some out. The sample consists of roughly 14,000 clones, 85% to 95% of them appearing once. Sequencing was carried out using CD4+ T cells from PBMCs. The receptor source for this set is a man aged 25 to 40 with major depressive disorder. Each CDR3 is given with its conserved first and last residue. A D gene is named only where the DNA matches it firmly. Part of the rows lack a size; the others show once, few, many or a class for expanded clones.

NA,TRBV28,TRBJ1-2,NA,CASSSDYGYTF,TGTGCCAGCAGTTCCGACTATGGCTACACCTTC
NA,TRBV6-6,TRBJ1-5,NA,CASSSSRNQPQHF,TGTGCCAGCAGTTCAAGCCGCAATCAGCCCCAGCATTTT
NA,TRBV28,TRBJ1-2,NA,CASKHRMGYGYTF,TGTGCCAGCAAGCACCGCATGGGCTATGGCTACACCTTC
NA,TRBV7-3,TRBJ1-5,NA,CASSSGPWQPQHF,TGTGCCAGCAGCTCCGGACCGTGGCAGCCCCAGCATTTT
NA,TRBV5-6,TRBJ1-1,NA,CASSLTGALNTEAFF,TGTGCCAGCAGCTTGACCGGGGCTCTGAACACTGAAGCTTTCTTT
NA,TRBV10-3,TRBJ1-6,NA,CAISEQNNSPLHF,TGTGCCATCAGTGAACAGAATAATTCACCCCTCCACTTT
NA,TRBV11-3,TRBJ2-2,NA,CASSFPGPGELFF,TGTGCCAGCAGCTTCCCAGGACCCGGGGAGCTGTTTTTT
NA,TRBV6-5,TRBJ2-3,NA,CASSYSGQLNTDTQYF,TGTGCCAGCAGTTACTCAGGACAGCTTAACACAGATACGCAGTATTTT
TRBD2,TRBV7-8,TRBJ2-3,NA,CASSLVGGESTDTQYF,TGTGCCAGCAGCTTAGTCGGGGGGGAGAGCACAGATACGCAGTATTTT
NA,TRBV7-9,TRBJ1-5,once,CASSPGRGGRQPQHF,TGTGCCAGCAGCCCCGGACGAGGGGGGCGTCAGCCCCAGCATTTT
TRBD2,TRBV6-1,TRBJ2-7,NA,CASSTFPSGVYEQYF,TGTGCCAGCAGTACTTTTCCTAGCGGGGTCTACGAGCAGTACTTC
NA,TRBV28,TRBJ1-1,NA,CASSLSGTANTEAFF,TGTGCCAGCAGTTTATCCGGGACCGCGAACACTGAAGCTTTCTTT
NA,TRBV5-1,TRBJ2-7,NA,CASSLGDASYEQYF,TGCGCCAGCAGCTTGGGGGACGCCTCCTACGAGCAGTACTTC
NA,TRBV6-5,TRBJ2-7,NA,CASRRDAGNNEQYF,TGTGCCAGCAGGCGGGACGCGGGTAACAACGAGCAGTACTTC
NA,TRBV5-1,TRBJ2-4,NA,CASSPDRKNIQYF,TGCGCCAGCAGCCCCGACAGGAAAAACATTCAGTACTTC
TRBD1,TRBV28,TRBJ1-2,NA,CASSRQGVGYTF,TGTGCCAGCAGTAGGCAGGGGGTTGGCTACACCTTC
NA,TRBV6-5,TRBJ2-1,NA,CASTENNEQFF,TGTGCCAGCACCGAAAACAATGAGCAGTTCTTC
TRBD1,TRBV5-1,TRBJ1-3,NA,CASSLVPGQGAGPRYSGNTIYF,TGCGCCAGCAGCTTAGTCCCGGGACAGGGTGCGGGGCCGAGGTACTCTGGAAACACCATATATTTT
NA,TRBV2,TRBJ1-1,NA,CASSESRDIEAFF,TGTGCCAGCAGTGAAAGCCGCGACATAGAAGCTTTCTTT
NA,TRBV11-2,TRBJ2-7,NA,CASSRALGTYEQYF,TGTGCCAGCAGCCGGGCCCTGGGCACCTACGAGCAGTACTTC
TRBD2,TRBV9,TRBJ2-3,NA,CASSVASGADTDTQYF,TGTGCCAGCAGCGTAGCGAGCGGGGCCGACACAGATACGCAGTATTTT
NA,TRBV2,TRBJ1-2,NA,CASRDRGVSYTF,TGTGCCAGCAGAGACCGGGGGGTTAGCTACACCTTC
NA,TRBV19,TRBJ2-7,once,CASSTPGHPTYEQYF,TGTGCCAGTAGTACCCCCGGACACCCCACCTACGAGCAGTACTTC
NA,TRBV10-3,TRBJ1-6,once,CAISALAQGGNSPLHF,TGTGCCATCAGTGCCCTAGCCCAGGGTGGAAATTCACCCCTCCACTTT
TRBD1,TRBV11-2,TRBJ1-6,NA,CASSPGTGNSPLHF,TGTGCCAGCAGCCCCGGGACAGGCAATTCACCCCTCCACTTT
NA,TRBV7-9,TRBJ2-5,NA,CASSLPGVETQYF,TGTGCCAGCAGCTTACCAGGGGTAGAGACCCAGTACTTC
TRBD2,TRBV5-4,TRBJ2-3,once,CASSPGLAGGFSTDTQYF,TGTGCCAGCAGCCCGGGACTAGCGGGGGGGTTTAGCACAGATACGCAGTATTTT
TRBD1,TRBV14,TRBJ1-1,NA,CASSQWTGSTGEAFF,TGTGCCAGCAGCCAGTGGACAGGTTCGACAGGTGAAGCTTTCTTT
TRBD2,TRBV29-1,TRBJ2-5,NA,CSTGRFQETQYF,TGCAGCACCGGGAGGTTTCAAGAGACCCAGTACTTC
TRBD1,TRBV9,TRBJ2-3,once,CASSAWGAPGQGQADTQYF,TGTGCCAGCAGCGCTTGGGGTGCCCCGGGACAGGGGCAAGCAGATACGCAGTATTTT
TRBD2,TRBV28,TRBJ2-7,NA,CASSPTLLARTF,TGTGCCAGCAGTCCGACCCTACTAGCGCGTACTTTC
NA,TRBV13,TRBJ1-6,NA,CASSTSLSSYNSPLHF,TGTGCCAGCAGCACTTCCCTGAGCTCCTATAATTCACCCCTCCACTTT
TRBD1,TRBV19,TRBJ1-2,NA,CASSIGYQGAGGYTF,TGTGCCAGTAGTATCGGTTACCAGGGGGCAGGGGGCTACACCTTC
NA,TRBV6-1,TRBJ1-1,NA,CASRRMQGSEAFF,TGTGCCAGCAGAAGAATGCAGGGGTCTGAAGCTTTCTTT
NA,TRBV4-2,TRBJ1-3,NA,CASSQGGAGPDGNTIYF,TGTGCCAGCAGCCAAGGGGGAGCAGGGCCTGATGGAAACACCATATATTTT
TRBD1,TRBV6-1,TRBJ1-1,NA,CASSARGTGVKGLSTEAFF,TGTGCCAGCAGTGCCCGTGGGACAGGGGTAAAGGGTTTGAGCACTGAAGCTTTCTTT
TRBD2,TRBV5-1,TRBJ2-5,NA,CASSPLTSGQETQYF,TGCGCCAGCAGCCCACTTACTAGCGGGCAAGAGACCCAGTACTTC
TRBD1,TRBV13,TRBJ1-6,few,CASSFFGTGKNSPLHF,TGTGCCAGCAGCTTTTTTGGGACAGGGAAAAATTCACCCCTCCACTTT
NA,TRBV6-5,TRBJ1-5,NA,CASSPRTAPNQPQHF,TGTGCCAGCAGCCCCCGGACAGCCCCTAATCAGCCCCAGCATTTT
NA,TRBV14,TRBJ2-7,NA,CASSHALYEQYF,TGTGCCAGCAGCCACGCCCTCTACGAGCAGTACTTC
NA,TRBV5-1,TRBJ1-1,few,CASSLVGTGEAFF,TGCGCCAGCAGCTTGGTAGGCACGGGGGAAGCTTTCTTT
TRBD1,TRBV7-9,TRBJ2-7,NA,CASSLEQGAYEQYF,TGTGCCAGCAGCTTAGAGCAGGGGGCCTACGAGCAGTACTTC
TRBD2,TRBV18,TRBJ2-2,NA,CASSPPGGSNTGELFF,TGTGCCAGCTCACCACCGGGGGGGTCGAACACCGGGGAGCTGTTTTTT
NA,TRBV5-1,TRBJ2-2,NA,CASFGIRNTGELFF,TGCGCCAGCTTCGGCATTAGGAACACCGGGGAGCTGTTTTTT
NA,TRBV30,TRBJ2-1,NA,CAWSTWKGRGSYNEQFF,TGTGCCTGGAGTACGTGGAAGGGGAGAGGATCCTACAATGAGCAGTTCTTC
TRBD2,TRBV4-1,TRBJ2-2,NA,CATGRVAGVTGELFF,TGCGCCACCGGAAGGGTAGCGGGGGTAACCGGGGAGCTGTTTTTT
NA,TRBV29-1,TRBJ1-2,once,CSVEAIAGGGYTF,TGCAGCGTTGAAGCCATTGCCGGCGGCGGCTACACCTTC
NA,TRBV10-3,TRBJ1-1,NA,CAISQKGQDTEAFF,TGTGCCATCAGTCAAAAGGGTCAAGACACTGAAGCTTTCTTT
NA,TRBV2,TRBJ2-4,NA,CASTPGVAKNIQYF,TGTGCCAGCACCCCCGGGGTAGCCAAAAACATTCAGTACTTC
NA,TRBV19,TRBJ2-6,NA,CASSLQNSGANVLTF,TGTGCCAGTAGCCTACAGAACTCTGGGGCCAACGTCCTGACTTTC
TRBD1,TRBV2,TRBJ1-2,once,CASRERTGNYGYTF,TGTGCCAGCAGAGAGCGGACAGGGAACTATGGCTACACCTTC
NA,TRBV27,TRBJ2-7,NA,CASSLNGASYEQYF,TGTGCCAGCAGTTTAAACGGGGCGTCCTACGAGCAGTACTTC
TRBD1,TRBV11-2,TRBJ2-3,NA,CASSPRTGSADTQYF,TGTGCCAGCAGCCCCAGGACAGGGTCAGCAGATACGCAGTATTTT
NA,TRBV29-1,TRBJ1-1,NA,CSVGGSRTANTEAFF,TGCAGCGTTGGGGGGTCGAGGACAGCGAACACTGAAGCTTTCTTT
NA,TRBV5-4,TRBJ2-5,few,CASSLGRQETQYF,TGTGCCAGCAGCTTGGGCAGGCAAGAGACCCAGTACTTC